This T cell receptor beta chain appears in the sequencing data of a study of STAT3 mutations in large granular lymphocyte leukemia. With respect to this clone: Its antigen is currently unknown.

General observations from the study: In T-cell large granular lymphocyte leukemia, about half of patients showed multiple immunodominant subclonotypes. Differing intervals and regimens complicate linking therapy response to clone burden. In several patients, dominant TCR clone burden exceeded STAT3 mutant burden.

V was trimmed by 4 bases and J by 1 base, leaving 11 bases between them. The CDR3 spans 14 residues. From germline, CDR1 is SGHRS and CDR2 YFSETQ. Libraries were prepared by immunoSEQ multiplex PCR; TCRdb keeps only in-frame clonotypes and omits some of them. The sample comprises some 4,000 clones, about 64% of which are singletons, and 30% to 40% rests with the top ten. The source material was PBMCs. The sequence derives from a human donor with T large granular lymphocyte leukemia. Some clones in this sample may be carry-over from other donors' samples. The chain couples TRBV5-1 to TRBJ2-5; D is undetermined. CDR3 nucleotides: TGCGCCAGCAGCCCTGGACGCCTCCAAGAGACCCAGTACTTC. Encoded protein: CASSPGRLQETQYF.